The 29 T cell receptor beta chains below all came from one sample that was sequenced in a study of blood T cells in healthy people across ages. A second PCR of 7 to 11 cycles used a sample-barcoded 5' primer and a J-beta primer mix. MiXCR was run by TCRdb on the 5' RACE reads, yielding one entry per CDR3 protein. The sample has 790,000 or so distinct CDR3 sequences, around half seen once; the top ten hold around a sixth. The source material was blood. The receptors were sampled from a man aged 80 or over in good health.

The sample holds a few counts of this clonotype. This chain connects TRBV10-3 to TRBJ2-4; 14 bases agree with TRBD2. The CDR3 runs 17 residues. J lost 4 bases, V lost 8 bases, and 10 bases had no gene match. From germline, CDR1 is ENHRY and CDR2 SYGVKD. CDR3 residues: CAIAAGTSGSVKNIQYF. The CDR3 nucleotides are TGTGCCATCGCAGCCGGGACTAGCGGGAGCGTAAAAAACATTCAGTACTTC.

CDR3 DNA sequence: TGTGCCAGCAGCGAATACAGGGACTCTGAGCAGTTCTTC. Residues: CASSEYRDSEQFF. The chain carries TRBV14 and TRBJ2-1; D assignment may be TRBD1 or TRBD2 (6 bases each). V gave up 5 bases and J gave up 9 bases, with 14 bases separating them. CDR1 is SGHDN and CDR2 is FVKESK in the germline V gene. This CDR3 comprises 13 residues.

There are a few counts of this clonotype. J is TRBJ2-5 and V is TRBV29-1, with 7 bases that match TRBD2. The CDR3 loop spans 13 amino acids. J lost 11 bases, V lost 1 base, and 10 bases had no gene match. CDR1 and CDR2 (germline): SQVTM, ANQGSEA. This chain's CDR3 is CSVEGLASNEQYF. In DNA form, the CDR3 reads TGCAGCGTTGAAGGACTAGCATCCAATGAGCAGTACTTC.

In DNA form, the CDR3 reads TGCAGTGCTAGAGATTCCGGTAGGCTAGCGGGAGATGAGCAGTTCTTC. Its protein is CSARDSGRLAGDEQFF. The chain combines TRBV20-1 with TRBJ2-1; 10 bases are a match to TRBD2. V dropped 0 bases and J dropped 8; count of bases not matched to a gene: 10. The CDR3 extends over 16 amino acids. The germline V gene has CDR1 DFQATT and CDR2 SNEGSKA (reference sequence).

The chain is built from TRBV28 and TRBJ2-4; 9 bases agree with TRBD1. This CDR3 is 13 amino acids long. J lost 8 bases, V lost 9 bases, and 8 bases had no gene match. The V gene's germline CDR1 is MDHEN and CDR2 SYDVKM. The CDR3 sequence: CASTGQGIHIQYF. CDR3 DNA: TGTGCCAGTACGGGACAGGGAATCCACATTCAGTACTTC.

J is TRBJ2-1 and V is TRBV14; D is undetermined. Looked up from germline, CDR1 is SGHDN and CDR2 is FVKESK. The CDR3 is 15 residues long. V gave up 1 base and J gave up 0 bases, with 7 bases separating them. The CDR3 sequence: CASSQGLGSYNEQFF. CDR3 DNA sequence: TGTGCCAGCAGCCAAGGATTGGGCTCCTACAATGAGCAGTTCTTC.

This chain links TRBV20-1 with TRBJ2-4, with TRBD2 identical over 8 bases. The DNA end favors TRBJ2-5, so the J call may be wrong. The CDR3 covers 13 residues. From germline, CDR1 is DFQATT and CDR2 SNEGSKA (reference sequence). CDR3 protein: CSAPREGQETQYF. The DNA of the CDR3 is TGCAGTGCGCCCCGGGAGGGCCAAGAGACCCAGTACTTC.

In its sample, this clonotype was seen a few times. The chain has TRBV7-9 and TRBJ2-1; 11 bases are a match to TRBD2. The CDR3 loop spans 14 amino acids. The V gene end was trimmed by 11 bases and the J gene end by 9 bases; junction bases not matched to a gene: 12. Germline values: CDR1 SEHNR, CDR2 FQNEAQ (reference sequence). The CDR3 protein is CAVQGTSGRGEQFF. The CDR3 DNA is TGTGCCGTTCAAGGGACTAGCGGTCGGGGTGAGCAGTTCTTC.

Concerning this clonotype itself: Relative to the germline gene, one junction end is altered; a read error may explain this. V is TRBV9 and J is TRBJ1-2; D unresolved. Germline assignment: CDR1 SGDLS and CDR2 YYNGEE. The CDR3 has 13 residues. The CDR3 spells CAGSVMGGYGYTF. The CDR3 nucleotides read TGTGCCGGCAGCGTTATGGGAGGCTATGGCTACACCTTC.

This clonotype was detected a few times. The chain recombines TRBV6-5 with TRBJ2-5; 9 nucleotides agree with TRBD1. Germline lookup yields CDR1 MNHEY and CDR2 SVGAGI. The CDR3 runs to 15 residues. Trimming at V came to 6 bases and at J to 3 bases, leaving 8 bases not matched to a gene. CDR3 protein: CASSLGQGFEETQYF. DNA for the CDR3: TGTGCCAGCAGCCTGGGACAGGGTTTTGAAGAGACCCAGTACTTC.

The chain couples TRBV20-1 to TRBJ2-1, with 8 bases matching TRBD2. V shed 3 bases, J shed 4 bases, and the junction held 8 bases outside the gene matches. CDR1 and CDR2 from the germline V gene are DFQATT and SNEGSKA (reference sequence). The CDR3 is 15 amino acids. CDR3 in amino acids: CSASGRADLYNEQFF. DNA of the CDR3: TGCAGTGCTAGCGGGAGGGCCGATCTATACAATGAGCAGTTCTTC.

The CDR3: CASIREGTSFEAFF. CDR3 DNA: TGTGCCAGCATCAGGGAGGGGACATCATTCGAAGCTTTCTTT. The chain links TRBV28 to TRBJ1-1, with D possibly matching TRBD1 (6 bases). V was cut by 7 bases and J by 8 bases, with 20 bases left in between. This CDR3 has 14 amino acids. CDR1 MDHEN and CDR2 SYDVKM come from the germline V gene.

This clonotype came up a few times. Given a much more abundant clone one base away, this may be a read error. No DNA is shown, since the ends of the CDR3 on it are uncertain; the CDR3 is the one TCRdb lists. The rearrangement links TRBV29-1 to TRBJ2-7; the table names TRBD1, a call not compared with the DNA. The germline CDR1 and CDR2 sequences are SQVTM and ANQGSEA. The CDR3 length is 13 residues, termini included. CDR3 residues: CSVGQGAGETRYF.

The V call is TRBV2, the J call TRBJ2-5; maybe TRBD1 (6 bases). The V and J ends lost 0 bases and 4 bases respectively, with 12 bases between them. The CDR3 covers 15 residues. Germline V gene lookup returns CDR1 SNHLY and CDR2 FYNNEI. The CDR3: CASSEARARGETQYF. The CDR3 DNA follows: TGTGCCAGCAGTGAAGCGCGGGCCAGGGGAGAGACCCAGTACTTC.

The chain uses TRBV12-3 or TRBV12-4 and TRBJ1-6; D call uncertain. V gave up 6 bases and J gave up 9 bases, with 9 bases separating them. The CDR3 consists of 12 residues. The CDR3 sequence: CASSPLGSPLHF. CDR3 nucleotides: TGTGCCAGCAGCCCCCTTGGTTCACCCCTCCACTTT.

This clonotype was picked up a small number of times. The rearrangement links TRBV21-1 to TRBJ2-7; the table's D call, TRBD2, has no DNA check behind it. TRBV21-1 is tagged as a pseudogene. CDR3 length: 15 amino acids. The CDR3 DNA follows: TGTGCCAGCAGCAGTGGGCCTCCTCGGGCCTGCGAGCAGTACTTC. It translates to CASSSGPPRACEQYF.

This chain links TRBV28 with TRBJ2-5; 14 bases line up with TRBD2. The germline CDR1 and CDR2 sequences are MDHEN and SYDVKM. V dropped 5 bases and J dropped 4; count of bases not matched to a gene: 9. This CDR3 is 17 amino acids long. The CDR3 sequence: CASSTRLAGGLGETQYF. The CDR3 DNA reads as TGTGCCAGCAGTACACGACTAGCGGGGGGGCTAGGAGAGACCCAGTACTTC.

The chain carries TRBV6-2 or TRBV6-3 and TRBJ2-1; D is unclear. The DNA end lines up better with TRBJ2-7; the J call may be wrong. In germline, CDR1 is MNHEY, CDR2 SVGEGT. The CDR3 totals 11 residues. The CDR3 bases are TGTGCCAGCAGGTACCGCAATGAGCAGTACTTC. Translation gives CASRYRNEQYF.

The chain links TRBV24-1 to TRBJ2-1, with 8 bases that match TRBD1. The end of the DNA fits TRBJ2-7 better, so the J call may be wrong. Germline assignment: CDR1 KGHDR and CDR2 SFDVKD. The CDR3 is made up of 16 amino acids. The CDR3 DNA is TGTGCCACCAGTGATCCCGACAGGGGTCCCTACAATGAGCAGTACTTC. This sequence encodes CATSDPDRGPYNEQYF.

The CDR3 DNA is TGTGCCAGCAGCAGAAATTTACTAGGGCTAGAAGGAGAGACCCAGTACTTC. It translates to CASSRNLLGLEGETQYF. This chain links TRBV7-2 with TRBJ2-5; TRBD2 might be the D (5 bases). The CDR3 consists of 17 residues. With 5 bases removed from V and 4 bases from J, the gap between germline ends came to 23 bases. CDR1 is SGHTA and CDR2 is FQGNSA in the germline V gene. The variable domain in full, completed from reference TRBV7-2 and TRBJ2-5, reads GAGVSQSPSNKVTEKGKDVELRCDPISGHTALYWYRQSLGQGLEFLIYFQGNSAPDKSGLPSDRFSAERTGGSVSTLTIQRTQQEDSAVYLCASSRNLLGLEGETQYFGPGTRLLVL.

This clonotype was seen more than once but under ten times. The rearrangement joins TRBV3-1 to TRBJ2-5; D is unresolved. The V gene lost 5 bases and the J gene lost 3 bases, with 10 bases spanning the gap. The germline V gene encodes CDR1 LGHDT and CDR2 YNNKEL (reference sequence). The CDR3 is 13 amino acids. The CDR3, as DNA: TGTGCCAGCAGCAGAACGGAAGAAGAGACCCAGTACTTC. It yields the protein CASSRTEEETQYF.

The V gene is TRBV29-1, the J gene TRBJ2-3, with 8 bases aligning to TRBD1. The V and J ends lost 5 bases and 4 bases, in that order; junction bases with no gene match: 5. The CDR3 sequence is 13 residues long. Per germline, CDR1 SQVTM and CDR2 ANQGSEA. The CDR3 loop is CSVSGGGADTQYF. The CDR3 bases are TGCAGCGTTTCAGGGGGCGGCGCAGATACGCAGTATTTT.

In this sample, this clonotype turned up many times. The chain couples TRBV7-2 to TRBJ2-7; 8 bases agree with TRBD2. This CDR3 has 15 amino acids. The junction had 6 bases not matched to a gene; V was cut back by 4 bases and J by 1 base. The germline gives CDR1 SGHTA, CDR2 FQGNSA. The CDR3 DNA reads TGTGCCAGCAGCTACCGGGGGGGGACTTCCTACGAGCAGTACTTC. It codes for CASSYRGGTSYEQYF. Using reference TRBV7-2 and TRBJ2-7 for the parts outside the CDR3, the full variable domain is GAGVSQSPSNKVTEKGKDVELRCDPISGHTALYWYRQSLGQGLEFLIYFQGNSAPDKSGLPSDRFSAERTGGSVSTLTIQRTQQEDSAVYLCASSYRGGTSYEQYFGPGTRLTVT.

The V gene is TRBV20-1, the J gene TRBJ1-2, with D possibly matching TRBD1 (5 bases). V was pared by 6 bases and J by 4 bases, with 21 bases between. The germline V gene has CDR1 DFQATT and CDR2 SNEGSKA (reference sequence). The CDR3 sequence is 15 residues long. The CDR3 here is CSANPGGAESYGYTF. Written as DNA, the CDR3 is TGCAGTGCCAACCCCGGAGGGGCGGAGAGCTATGGCTACACCTTC.

In DNA form, the CDR3 reads TGTGCCAGCAGCCAAGACCCAAGACGAGCGGGAGTAGATACGCAGTATTTT. Its translation: CASSQDPRRAGVDTQYF. The V call is TRBV14, the J call TRBJ2-3; TRBD2 aligns across 8 bases. Germline V CDR1 and CDR2: SGHDN, FVKESK. The CDR3 contains 17 residues. V gave up 0 bases and J gave up 5 bases; unmatched junction bases: 10.

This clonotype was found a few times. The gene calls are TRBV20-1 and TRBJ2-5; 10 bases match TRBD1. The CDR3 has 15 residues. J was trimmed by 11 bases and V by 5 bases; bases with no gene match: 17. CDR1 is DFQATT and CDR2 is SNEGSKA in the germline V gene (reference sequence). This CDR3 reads CSAVRGTGVGHEQYF. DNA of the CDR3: TGCAGTGCTGTGCGTGGGACAGGGGTGGGTCATGAGCAGTACTTC.

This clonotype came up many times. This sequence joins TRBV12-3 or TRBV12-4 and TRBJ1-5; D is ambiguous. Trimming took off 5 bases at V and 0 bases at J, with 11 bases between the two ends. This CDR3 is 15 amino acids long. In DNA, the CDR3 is TGTGCCAGCAGTCCCGGGTACGATAGCAATCAGCCCCAGCATTTT. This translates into CASSPGYDSNQPQHF.

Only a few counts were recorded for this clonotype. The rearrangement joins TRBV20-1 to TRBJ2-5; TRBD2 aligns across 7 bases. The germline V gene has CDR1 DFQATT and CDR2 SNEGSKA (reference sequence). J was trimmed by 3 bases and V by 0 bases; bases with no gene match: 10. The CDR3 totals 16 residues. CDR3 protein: CSARDSAGALKETQYF. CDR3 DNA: TGCAGTGCTAGAGATAGCGCGGGAGCGCTAAAAGAGACCCAGTACTTC.

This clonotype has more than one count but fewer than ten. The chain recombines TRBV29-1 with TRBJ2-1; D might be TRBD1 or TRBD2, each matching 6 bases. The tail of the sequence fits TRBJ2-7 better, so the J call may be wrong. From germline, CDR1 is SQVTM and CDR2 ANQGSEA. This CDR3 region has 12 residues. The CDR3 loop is CSLWAGGHEQYF. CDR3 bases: TGCAGCCTATGGGCCGGGGGACATGAGCAGTACTTC.